This T cell receptor (beta chain) was identified during a study of graft-versus-host responses after intestinal transplantation. General study results and limits: Analysis identified GvH clones in recipient marrow, with some appearing first in ileum or blood. Allograft graft-versus-host to host-versus-graft clonal ratios ran high in patients with graft-donor T cell macrochimerism.

Produced via immunoSEQ multiplex PCR; TCRdb's table is partial and in-frame only. Counted here are more than 90,000 clones, about 92% occurring once; the ten biggest clones make up more than 0.95%. The V gene's germline CDR1 is SGHNT and CDR2 YYREEE (reference sequence). CDR3 size: 14 residues. V shed 0 bases and J shed 0 bases, with 7 bases lying between them. Details on this clone: Its antigen remains unknown.

The chain uses TRBV5-4 and TRBJ2-7; possibly TRBD1 for D (6 bases). Material: unstimulated CD8+ T cells sorted from spleen or lymph node cells, obtained before transplant. The sequence was obtained from a human donor who was the organ donor for an intestinal transplant. The CDR3 DNA sequence: TGTGCCAGCAGCTTGGGGACAGTCTCCTACGAGCAGTACTTC. Translated: CASSLGTVSYEQYF. Based on the CDR3 plus reference TRBV5-4 and TRBJ2-7, the full variable domain is ETGVTQSPTHLIKTRGQQVTLRCSSQSGHNTVSWYQQALGQGPQFIFQYYREEENGRGNFPPRFSGLQFPNYSSELNVNALELDDSALYLCASSLGTVSYEQYFGPGTRLTVT.